The subject of this entry is one TCR beta chain. Original handling: Amplification of reference gene primers provided the estimated nucleated cell counts. Sequencing was performed with immunoSEQ multiplex PCR; in TCRdb, only in-frame clones are kept and a portion is missing. The DNA gave D and trimming, while V, J and clone size come from that table. This table holds about 340,000 clones, 83% found once. This CDR3 contains 15 residues. Trimming pared 3 bases from V and 12 bases from J, leaving 21 bases between. CDR1 and CDR2 from the germline V gene are LNHDA and SQIVND (reference sequence). The sample belongs to a study of blood T cell repertoires in COVID-19. Study-level background: Samples came from the United States, Italy and Spain, spanning acute and convalescent COVID-19. The analysed material was cDNA or gDNA that came from T cells, B-cell-depleted T cells, or PBMCs.

This sequence joins TRBV19 and TRBJ2-1; D perhaps matches TRBD2 (6 bases). Sequencing input: peripheral blood. The TCR sequence derives from a man under 40 with active or convalescent COVID-19. CDR3 sequence reads: CASSMGLAASKRQFF. In nucleotides, the CDR3 is TGTGCCAGTAGTATGGGACTGGCCGCGAGCAAACGGCAGTTCTTC.